Ten or more counts support the clone carrying this T cell receptor beta chain. Its target is not known. Samples came from axillary lymph nodes draining the breast cancer. The data derive from a study of breast tumors, draining lymph nodes, adjacent tissues. Findings of the study overall: Data fit most tumor T cells coming from lymph node, expanding in tumor.

MiXCR, applied by TCRdb to the multiplex PCR reads, yields one record per CDR3 protein. This repertoire shows about 100,000 distinct CDR3 sequences, over 20% found once; its top ten account for around 1.3%. J lost 8 bases, V lost 5 bases, and 4 bases had no gene match. In germline, CDR1 is DFQATT, CDR2 SNEGSKA (reference sequence). This CDR3 is 13 amino acids long. This clonotype originated in a female donor with breast cancer. Some clones in this sample may be carry-over from other donors' samples. The chain carries TRBV20-1 and TRBJ1-4; 11 bases match TRBD1. The sequencing input was axillary lymph node tissue. The CDR3 DNA reads TGCAGTGCTGGGACAGGGGGTCCAGAAAAACTGTTTTTT. Amino acid sequence: CSAGTGGPEKLFF.